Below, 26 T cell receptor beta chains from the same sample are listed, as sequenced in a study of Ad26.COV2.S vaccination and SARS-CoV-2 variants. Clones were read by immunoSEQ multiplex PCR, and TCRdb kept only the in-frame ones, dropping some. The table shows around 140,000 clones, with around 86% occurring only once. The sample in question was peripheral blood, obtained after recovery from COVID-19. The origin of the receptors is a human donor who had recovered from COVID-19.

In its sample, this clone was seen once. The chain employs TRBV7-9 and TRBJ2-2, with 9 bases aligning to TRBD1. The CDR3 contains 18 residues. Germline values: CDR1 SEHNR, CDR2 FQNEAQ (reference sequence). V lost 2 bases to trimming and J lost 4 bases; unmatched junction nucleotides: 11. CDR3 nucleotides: TGTGCCAGCAGCTTAAAAGTGGGACAGGGTGTCGGCACCGGGGAGCTGTTTTTT. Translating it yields CASSLKVGQGVGTGELFF.

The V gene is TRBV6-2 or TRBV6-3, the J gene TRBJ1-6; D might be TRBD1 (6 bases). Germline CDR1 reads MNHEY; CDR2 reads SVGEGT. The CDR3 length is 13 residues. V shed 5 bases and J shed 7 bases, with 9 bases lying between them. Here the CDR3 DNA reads TGTGCCAGCAGTGGGACAATAAATTCACCCCTCCACTTT. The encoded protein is CASSGTINSPLHF.

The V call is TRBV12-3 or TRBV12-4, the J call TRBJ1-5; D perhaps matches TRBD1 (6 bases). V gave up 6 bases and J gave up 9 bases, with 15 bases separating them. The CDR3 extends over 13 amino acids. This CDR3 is CASRHREVAPQHF. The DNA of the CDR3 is TGTGCCAGCAGGCACAGGGAGGTTGCGCCCCAGCATTTT.

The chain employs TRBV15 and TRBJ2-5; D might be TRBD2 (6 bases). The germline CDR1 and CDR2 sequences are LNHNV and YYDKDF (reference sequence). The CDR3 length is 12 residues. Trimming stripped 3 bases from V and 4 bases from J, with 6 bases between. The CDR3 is CATSRGGETQYF. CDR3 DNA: TGTGCCACCAGCAGGGGAGGAGAGACCCAGTACTTC.

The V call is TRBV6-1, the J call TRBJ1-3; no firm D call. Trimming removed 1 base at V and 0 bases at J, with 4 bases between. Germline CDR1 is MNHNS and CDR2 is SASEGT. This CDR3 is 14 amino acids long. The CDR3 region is CASSEGASGNTIYF. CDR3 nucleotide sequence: TGTGCCAGCAGTGAAGGGGCCTCTGGAAACACCATATATTTT.

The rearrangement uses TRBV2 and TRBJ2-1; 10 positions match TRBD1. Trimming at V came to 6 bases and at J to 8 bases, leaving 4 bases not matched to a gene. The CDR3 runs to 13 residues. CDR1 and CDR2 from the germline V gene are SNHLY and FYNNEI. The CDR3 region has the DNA TGTGCCAGCAGGGGGGGACAGGGGTATGAGCAGTTCTTC. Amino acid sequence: CASRGGQGYEQFF.

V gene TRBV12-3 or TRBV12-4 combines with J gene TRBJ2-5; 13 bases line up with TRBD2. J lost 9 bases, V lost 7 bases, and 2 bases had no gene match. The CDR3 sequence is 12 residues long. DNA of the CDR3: TGTGCCAGCACTGGGACTAGCGGGGCCCAGTACTTC. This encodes CASTGTSGAQYF.

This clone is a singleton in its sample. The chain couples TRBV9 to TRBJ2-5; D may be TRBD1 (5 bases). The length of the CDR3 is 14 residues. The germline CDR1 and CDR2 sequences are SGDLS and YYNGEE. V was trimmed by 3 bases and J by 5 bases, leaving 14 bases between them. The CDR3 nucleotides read TGTGCCAGCAGCGGCGGACAAGTTGGCGAGACCCAGTACTTC. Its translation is CASSGGQVGETQYF.

DNA of the CDR3: TGTGCCAGCAGTTATCTCTGGGACAGAAATCAGCCCCAGCATTTT. Amino acid sequence: CASSYLWDRNQPQHF. The V and J genes are TRBV6-5 and TRBJ1-5; TRBD1 agrees at 7 bases. The CDR3 consists of 15 residues. The junction had 6 bases not matched to a gene; V was cut back by 3 bases and J by 4 bases. CDR1 and CDR2 from the germline V gene are MNHEY and SVGAGI.

The CDR3 nucleotides are TGTGCCACCAGCAGACCCGGGACAGGGGTAAATGAGCAGTTCTTC. Residues: CATSRPGTGVNEQFF. J is TRBJ2-1 and V is TRBV15; TRBD1 aligns across 10 bases. CDR1 and CDR2 (germline): LNHNV, YYDKDF (reference sequence). The junction had 5 bases not matched to a gene; V was cut back by 2 bases and J by 7 bases. CDR3 size: 15 residues.

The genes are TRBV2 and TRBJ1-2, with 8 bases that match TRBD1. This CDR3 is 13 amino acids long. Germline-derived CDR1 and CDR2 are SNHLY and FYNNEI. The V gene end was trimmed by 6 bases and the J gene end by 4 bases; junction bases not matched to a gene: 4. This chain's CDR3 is CASRVGQGYGYTF. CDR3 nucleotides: TGTGCCAGCAGGGTCGGACAGGGCTATGGCTACACCTTC.

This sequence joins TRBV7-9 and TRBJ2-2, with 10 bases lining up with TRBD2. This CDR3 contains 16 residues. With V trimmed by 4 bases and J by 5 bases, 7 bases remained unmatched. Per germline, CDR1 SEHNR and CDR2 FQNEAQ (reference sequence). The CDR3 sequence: CASSSRGGLATGELFF. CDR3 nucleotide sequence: TGTGCCAGCAGCTCCAGAGGGGGACTAGCGACCGGGGAGCTGTTTTTT.

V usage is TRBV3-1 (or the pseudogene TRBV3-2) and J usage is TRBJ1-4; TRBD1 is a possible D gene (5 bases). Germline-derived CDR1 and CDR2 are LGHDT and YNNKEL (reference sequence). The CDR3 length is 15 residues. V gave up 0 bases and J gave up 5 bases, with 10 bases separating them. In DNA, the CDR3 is TGTGCCAGCAGCCAAGAGTGGGGGTTAAATGAAAAACTGTTTTTT. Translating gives CASSQEWGLNEKLFF.

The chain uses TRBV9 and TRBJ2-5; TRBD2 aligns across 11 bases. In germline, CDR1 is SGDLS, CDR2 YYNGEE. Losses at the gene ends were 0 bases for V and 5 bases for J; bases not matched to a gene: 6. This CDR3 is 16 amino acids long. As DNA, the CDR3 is TGTGCCAGCAGCGTAGATGGTAGCGGGGGGGCCGAGACCCAGTACTTC. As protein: CASSVDGSGGAETQYF.

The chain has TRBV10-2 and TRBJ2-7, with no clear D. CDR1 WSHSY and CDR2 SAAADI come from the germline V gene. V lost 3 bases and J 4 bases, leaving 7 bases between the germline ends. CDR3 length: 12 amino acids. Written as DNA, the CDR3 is TGCGCCAGCAGTGATTACGAGTACGAGCAGTACTTC. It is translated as CASSDYEYEQYF.

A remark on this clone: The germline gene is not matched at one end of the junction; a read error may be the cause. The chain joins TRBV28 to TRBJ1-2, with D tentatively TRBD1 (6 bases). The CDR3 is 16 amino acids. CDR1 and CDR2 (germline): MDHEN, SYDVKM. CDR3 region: CASSFVTGGAGGEAIF. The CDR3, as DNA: TGTGCCAGCAGTTTTGTCACCGGGGGTGCGGGGGGCGAAGCGATCTTC.

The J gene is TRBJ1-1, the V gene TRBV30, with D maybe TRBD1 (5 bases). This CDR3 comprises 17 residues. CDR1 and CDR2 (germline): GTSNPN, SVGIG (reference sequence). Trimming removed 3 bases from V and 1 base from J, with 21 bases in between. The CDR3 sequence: CAWRLGEGLRENTEAFF. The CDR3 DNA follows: TGTGCCTGGAGATTAGGAGAGGGACTGAGGGAGAACACTGAAGCTTTCTTT.

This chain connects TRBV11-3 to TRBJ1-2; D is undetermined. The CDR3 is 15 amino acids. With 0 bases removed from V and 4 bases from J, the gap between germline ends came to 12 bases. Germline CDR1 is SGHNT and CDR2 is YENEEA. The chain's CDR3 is CASSLDWLGSYGYTF. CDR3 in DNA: TGTGCCAGCAGCTTAGATTGGTTAGGGAGCTATGGCTACACCTTC.

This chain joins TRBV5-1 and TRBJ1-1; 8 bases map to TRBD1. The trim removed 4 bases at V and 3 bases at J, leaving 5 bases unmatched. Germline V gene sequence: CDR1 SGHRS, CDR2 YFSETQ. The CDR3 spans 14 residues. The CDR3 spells CASSEGQGHTEAFF. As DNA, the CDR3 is TGCGCCAGCAGCGAAGGACAGGGCCACACTGAAGCTTTCTTT.

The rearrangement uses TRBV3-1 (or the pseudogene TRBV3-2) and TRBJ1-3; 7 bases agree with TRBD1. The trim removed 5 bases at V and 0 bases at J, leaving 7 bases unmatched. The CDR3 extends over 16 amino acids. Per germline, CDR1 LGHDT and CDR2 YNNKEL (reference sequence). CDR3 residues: CASSYSGQPSGNTIYF. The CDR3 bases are TGTGCCAGCAGCTATTCGGGACAGCCCTCTGGAAACACCATATATTTT.

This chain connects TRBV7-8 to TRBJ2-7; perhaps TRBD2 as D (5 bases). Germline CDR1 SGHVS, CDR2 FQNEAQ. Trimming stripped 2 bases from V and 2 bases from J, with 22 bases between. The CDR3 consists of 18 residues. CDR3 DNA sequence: TGTGCCAGCAGCTTATCTTCAGCGGATGGATTATTGACCTACGAGCAGTACTTC. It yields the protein CASSLSSADGLLTYEQYF.

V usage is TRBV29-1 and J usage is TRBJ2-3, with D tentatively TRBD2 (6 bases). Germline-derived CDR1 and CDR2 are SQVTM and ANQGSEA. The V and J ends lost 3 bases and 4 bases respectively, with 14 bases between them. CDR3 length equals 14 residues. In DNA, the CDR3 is TGCAGCGTTGACCTCTCGGGGGAGGCAGATACGCAGTATTTT. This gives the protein CSVDLSGEADTQYF.

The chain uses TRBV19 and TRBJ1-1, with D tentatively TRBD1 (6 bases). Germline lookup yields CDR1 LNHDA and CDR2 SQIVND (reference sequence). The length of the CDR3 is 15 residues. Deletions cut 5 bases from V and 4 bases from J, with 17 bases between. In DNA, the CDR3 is TGTGCCAGTAGTTTTACACCAGGGGCCAGCACTGAAGCTTTCTTT. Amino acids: CASSFTPGASTEAFF.

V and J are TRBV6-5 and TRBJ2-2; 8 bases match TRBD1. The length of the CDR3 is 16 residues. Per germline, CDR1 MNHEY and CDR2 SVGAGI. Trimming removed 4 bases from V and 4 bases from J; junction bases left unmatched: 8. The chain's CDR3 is CASSSTDRGGTGELFF. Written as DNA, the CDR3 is TGTGCCAGCAGTTCAACCGACAGGGGAGGCACCGGGGAGCTGTTTTTT.

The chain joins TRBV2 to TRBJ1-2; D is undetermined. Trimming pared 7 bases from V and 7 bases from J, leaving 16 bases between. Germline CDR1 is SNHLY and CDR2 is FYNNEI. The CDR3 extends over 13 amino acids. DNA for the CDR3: TGTGCCAGCATCTTCTCGTCATCAGCTGGCTACACCTTC. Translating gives CASIFSSSAGYTF.

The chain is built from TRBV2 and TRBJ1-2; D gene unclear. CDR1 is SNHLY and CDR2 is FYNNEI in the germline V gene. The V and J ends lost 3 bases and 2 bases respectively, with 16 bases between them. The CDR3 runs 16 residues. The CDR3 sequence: CASSEREGLRNYGYTF. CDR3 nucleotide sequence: TGTGCCAGCAGTGAGCGGGAAGGTCTCCGCAACTATGGCTACACCTTC.